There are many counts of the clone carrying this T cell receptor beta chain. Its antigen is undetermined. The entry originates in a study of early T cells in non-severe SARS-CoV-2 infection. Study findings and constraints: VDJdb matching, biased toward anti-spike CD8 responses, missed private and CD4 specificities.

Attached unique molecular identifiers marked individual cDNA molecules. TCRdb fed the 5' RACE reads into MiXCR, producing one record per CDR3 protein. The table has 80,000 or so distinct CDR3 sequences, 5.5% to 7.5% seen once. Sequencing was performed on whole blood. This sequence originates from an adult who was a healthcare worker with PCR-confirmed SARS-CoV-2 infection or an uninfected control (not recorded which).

The CDR3 reads CSARPRTGYGYTF. The DNA for the CDR3 is TGCAGTGCTAGGCCCCGAACCGGCTATGGCTACACCTTC. The rearrangement joins TRBV20-1 to TRBJ1-2; no clear D gene. Germline-derived CDR1 and CDR2 are DFQATT and SNEGSKA (reference sequence). The CDR3 length is 13 residues. Trimming shortened V by 3 bases and J by 4 bases, and 12 bases separated the two germline ends.